A single sample is the source of the 3 T cell receptor beta chains below, sequenced in a study of blood T cells in healthy people across ages. A second PCR, run for about 6 to 11 cycles, used a sample-barcoded 5' primer plus a J-beta primer mix. TCRdb reprocessed the 5' RACE reads with MiXCR, giving one entry per CDR3 protein. This table holds 600,000 to 650,000 distinct CDR3 sequences, about 54% found once. Sequencing was done on a sample of blood. These receptor sequences come from a man in his 60s in good health.

The rearrangement joins TRBV3-1 to TRBJ2-4; TRBD2 matches at 7 bases. The last part of the DNA fits TRBJ2-7 better; the J call may be wrong. Germline loops: CDR1 LGHDT, CDR2 YNNKEL (reference sequence). The CDR3 covers 13 residues. This CDR3 reads CASSRAGTNEQYF. The CDR3 nucleotides are TGTGCCAGCAGCCGAGCGGGGACCAACGAGCAGTACTTC.

This sequence joins TRBV20-1 and TRBJ1-6, with 9 nucleotides matching TRBD1. CDR3 length: 17 residues. Germline V gene data show CDR1 as DFQATT and CDR2 as SNEGSKA (reference sequence). Unmatched junction bases numbered 10, after V lost 0 bases and J lost 7 bases. CDR3 amino acids: CSARDSRRQGGNSPLHF. In nucleotides, the CDR3 is TGCAGTGCTAGAGATTCTAGGAGACAGGGGGGCAATTCACCCCTCCACTTT.

V usage is TRBV7-8 and J usage is TRBJ2-5; tentatively, D is TRBD2 (6 bases). The J call is doubtful: the DNA matches TRBJ2-7 better. Per germline, CDR1 SGHVS and CDR2 FQNEAQ. The CDR3 is 12 residues long. Here the CDR3 reads CRFGSKPYEQYF. In DNA, the CDR3 is TGTCGCTTCGGGAGTAAACCCTACGAGCAGTACTTC.